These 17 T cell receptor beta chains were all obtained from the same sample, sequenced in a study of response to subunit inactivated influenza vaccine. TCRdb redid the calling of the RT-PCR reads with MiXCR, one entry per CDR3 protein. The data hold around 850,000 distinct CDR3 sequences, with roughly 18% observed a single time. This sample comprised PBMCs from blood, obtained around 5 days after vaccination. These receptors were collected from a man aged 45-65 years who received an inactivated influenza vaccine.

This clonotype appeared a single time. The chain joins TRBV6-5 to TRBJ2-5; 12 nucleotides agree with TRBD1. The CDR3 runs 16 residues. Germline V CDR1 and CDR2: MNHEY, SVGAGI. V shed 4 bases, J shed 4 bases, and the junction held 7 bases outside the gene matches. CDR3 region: CASSFPGTGGGETQYF. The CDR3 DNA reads TGTGCCAGCAGTTTTCCCGGGACAGGGGGCGGAGAGACCCAGTACTTC.

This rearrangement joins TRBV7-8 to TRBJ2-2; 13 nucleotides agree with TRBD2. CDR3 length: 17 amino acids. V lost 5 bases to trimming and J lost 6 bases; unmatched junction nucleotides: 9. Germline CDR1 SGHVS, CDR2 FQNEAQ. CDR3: CASSPWTSGRSSGELFF. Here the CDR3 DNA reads TGTGCCAGCAGCCCGTGGACTAGCGGGAGATCTTCCGGGGAGCTGTTTTTT.

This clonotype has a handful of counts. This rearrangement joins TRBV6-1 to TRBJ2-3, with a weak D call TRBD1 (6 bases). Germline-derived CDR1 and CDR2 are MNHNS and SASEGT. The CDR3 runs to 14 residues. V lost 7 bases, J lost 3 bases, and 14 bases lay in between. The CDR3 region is CASTQRGGTDTQYF. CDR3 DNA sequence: TGTGCCAGCACCCAACGAGGGGGAACAGATACGCAGTATTTT.

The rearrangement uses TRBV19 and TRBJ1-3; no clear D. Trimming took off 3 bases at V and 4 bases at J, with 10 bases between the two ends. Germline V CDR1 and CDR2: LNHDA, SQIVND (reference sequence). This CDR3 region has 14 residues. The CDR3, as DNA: TGTGCCAGTAGTATCGGGATCGGGGGAAACACCATATATTTT. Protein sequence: CASSIGIGGNTIYF.

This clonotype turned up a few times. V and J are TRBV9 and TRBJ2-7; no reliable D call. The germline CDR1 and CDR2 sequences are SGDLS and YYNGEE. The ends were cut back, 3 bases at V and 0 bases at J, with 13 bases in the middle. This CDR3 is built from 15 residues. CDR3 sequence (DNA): TGTGCCAGCAGCGCCTCTCACAGAAGCTCCTACGAGCAGTACTTC. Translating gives CASSASHRSSYEQYF.

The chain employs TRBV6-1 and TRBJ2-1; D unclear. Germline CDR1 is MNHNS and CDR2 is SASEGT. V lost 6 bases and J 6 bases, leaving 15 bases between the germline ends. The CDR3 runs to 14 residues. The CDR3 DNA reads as TGTGCCAGCAGGGAGATCAGGAGTAGCAATGAGCAGTTCTTC. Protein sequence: CASREIRSSNEQFF.

CDR3 sequence (DNA): TGTGCCAGCAGCATCGACGGGGACTATGGCTACACCTTC. Translating it yields CASSIDGDYGYTF. V and J are TRBV6-2 or TRBV6-3 and TRBJ1-2; D is ambiguous. V was trimmed by 6 bases and J by 3 bases, leaving 11 bases between them. The CDR3 is 13 residues long. The germline CDR1 and CDR2 sequences are MNHEY and SVGEGT.

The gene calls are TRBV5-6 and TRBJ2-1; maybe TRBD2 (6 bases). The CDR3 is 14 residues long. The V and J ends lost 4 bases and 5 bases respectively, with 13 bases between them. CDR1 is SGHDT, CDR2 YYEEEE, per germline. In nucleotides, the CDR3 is TGTGCCAGCAGCCCGAGTTGGAGGGACAATGAGCAGTTCTTC. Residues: CASSPSWRDNEQFF. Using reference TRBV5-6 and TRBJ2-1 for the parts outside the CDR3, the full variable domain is DAGVTQSPTHLIKTRGQQVTLRCSPKSGHDTVSWYQQALGQGPQFIFQYYEEEERQRGNFPDRFSGHQFPNYSSELNVNALLLGDSALYLCASSPSWRDNEQFFGPGTRLTVL.

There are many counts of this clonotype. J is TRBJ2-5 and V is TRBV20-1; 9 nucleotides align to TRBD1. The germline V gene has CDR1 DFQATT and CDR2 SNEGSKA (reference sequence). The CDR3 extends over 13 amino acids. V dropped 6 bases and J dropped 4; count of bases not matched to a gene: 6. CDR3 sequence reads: CSATGTGRETQYF. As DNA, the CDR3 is TGCAGTGCGACCGGGACAGGGAGAGAGACCCAGTACTTC.

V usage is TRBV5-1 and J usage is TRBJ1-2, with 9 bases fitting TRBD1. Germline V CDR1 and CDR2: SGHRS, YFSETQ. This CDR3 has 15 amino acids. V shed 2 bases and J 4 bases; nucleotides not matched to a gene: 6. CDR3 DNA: TGCGCCAGCAGCTTAACAGGGGGCGCGGTCTATGGCTACACCTTC. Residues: CASSLTGGAVYGYTF.

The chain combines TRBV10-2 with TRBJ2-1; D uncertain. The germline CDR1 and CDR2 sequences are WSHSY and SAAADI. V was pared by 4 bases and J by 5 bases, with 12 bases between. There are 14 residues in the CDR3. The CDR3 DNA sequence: TGCGCCAGCAGTGGCTGGACGGAAGACAATGAGCAGTTCTTC. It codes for CASSGWTEDNEQFF.

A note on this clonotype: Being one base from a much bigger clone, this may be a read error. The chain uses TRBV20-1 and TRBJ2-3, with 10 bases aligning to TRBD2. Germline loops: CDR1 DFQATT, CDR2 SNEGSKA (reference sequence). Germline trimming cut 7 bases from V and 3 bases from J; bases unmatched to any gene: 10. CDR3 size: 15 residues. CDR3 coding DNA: TGCAGTGATCGCAAACTAGCGGGGATGACAGATACGCAGTATTTT. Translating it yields CSDRKLAGMTDTQYF.

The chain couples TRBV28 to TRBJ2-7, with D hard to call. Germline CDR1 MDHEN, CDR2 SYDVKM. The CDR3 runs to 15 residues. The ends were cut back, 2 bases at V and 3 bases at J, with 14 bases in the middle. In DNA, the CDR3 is TGTGCCAGCAGTTTAACACTAACACGTGGCTACGAGCAGTACTTC. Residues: CASSLTLTRGYEQYF.

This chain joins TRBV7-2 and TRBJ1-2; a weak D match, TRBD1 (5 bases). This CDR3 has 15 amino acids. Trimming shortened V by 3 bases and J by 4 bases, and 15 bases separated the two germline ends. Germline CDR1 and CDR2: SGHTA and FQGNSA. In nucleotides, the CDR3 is TGTGCCAGCAGCTTTACCGGGACCGGCTCCTATGGCTACACCTTC. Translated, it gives CASSFTGTGSYGYTF.

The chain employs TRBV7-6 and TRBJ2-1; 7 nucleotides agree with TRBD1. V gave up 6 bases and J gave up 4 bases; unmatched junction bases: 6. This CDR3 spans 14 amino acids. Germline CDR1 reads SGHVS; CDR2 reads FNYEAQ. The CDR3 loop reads CASSHRGRYNEQFF. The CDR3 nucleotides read TGTGCCAGCAGTCACAGGGGCAGATACAATGAGCAGTTCTTC.

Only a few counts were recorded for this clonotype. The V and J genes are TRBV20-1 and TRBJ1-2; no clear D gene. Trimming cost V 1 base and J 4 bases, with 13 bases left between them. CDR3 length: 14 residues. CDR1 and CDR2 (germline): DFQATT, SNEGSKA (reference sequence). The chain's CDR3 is CSARGTGRVYGYTF. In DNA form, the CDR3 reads TGCAGTGCTAGAGGGACTGGGAGAGTCTATGGCTACACCTTC.

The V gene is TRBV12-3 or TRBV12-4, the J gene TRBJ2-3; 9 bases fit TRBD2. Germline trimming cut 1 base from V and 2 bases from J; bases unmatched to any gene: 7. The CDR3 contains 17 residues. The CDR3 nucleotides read TGTGCCAGCAGTTTAGGTCTAGCGGGGCCCCACACAGATACGCAGTATTTT. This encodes CASSLGLAGPHTDTQYF.